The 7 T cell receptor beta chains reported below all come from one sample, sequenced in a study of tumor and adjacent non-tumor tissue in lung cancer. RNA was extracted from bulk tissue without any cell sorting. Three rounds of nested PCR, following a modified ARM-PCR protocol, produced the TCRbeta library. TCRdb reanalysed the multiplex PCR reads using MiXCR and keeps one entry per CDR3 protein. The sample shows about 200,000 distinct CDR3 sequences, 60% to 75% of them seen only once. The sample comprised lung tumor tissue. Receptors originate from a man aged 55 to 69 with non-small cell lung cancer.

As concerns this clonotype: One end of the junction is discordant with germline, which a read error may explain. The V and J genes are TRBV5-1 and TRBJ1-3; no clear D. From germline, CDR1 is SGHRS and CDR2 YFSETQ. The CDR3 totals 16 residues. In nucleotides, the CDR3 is TGCGCCAGCAACTTGGCCGGGTCCTACTCTGGAAACACCATATATTTT. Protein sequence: CASNLAGSYSGNTIYF.

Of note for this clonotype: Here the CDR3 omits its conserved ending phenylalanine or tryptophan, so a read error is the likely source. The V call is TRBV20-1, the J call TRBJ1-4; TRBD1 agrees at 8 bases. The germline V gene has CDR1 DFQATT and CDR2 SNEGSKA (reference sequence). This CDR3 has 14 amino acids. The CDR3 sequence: CTAKDDRGDEKLFL. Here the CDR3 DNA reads TGCACTGCCAAGGACGACAGGGGTGATGAAAAACTGTTTTTA.

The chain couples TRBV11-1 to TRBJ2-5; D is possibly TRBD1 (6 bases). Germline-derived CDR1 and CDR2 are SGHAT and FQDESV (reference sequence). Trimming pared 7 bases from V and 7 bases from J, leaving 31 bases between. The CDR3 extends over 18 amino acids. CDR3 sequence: CASISGEPQTARGGTQYF. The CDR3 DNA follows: TGTGCCAGCATCTCCGGGGAACCTCAGACCGCCCGAGGGGGGACCCAGTACTTC.

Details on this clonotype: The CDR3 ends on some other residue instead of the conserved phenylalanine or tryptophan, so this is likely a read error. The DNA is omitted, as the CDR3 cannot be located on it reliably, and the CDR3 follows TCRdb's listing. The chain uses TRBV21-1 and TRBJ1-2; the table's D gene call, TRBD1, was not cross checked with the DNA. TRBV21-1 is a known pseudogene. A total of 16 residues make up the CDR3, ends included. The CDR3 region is CASSKDRDRSNYGYTY.

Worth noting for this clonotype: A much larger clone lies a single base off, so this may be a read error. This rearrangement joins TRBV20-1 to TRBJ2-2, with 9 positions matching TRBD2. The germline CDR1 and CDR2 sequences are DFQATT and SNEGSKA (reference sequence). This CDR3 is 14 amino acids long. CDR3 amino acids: CSARRLAGTGELYF. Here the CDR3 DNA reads TGCAGTGCTAGACGTCTAGCGGGAACCGGGGAGCTGTATTTT.

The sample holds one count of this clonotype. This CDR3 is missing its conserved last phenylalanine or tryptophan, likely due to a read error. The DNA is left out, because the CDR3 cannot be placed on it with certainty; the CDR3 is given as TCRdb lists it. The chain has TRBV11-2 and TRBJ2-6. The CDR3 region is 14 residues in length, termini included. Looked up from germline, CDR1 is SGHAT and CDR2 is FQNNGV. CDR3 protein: CASGPISVPNVLTS.

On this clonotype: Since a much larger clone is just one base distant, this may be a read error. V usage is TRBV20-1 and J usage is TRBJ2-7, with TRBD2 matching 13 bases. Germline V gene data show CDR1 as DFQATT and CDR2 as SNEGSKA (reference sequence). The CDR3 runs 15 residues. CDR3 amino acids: CSGRGTSGTYNEQYF. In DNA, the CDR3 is TGCAGTGGTAGAGGGACTAGCGGGACGTACAACGAGCAGTACTTC.